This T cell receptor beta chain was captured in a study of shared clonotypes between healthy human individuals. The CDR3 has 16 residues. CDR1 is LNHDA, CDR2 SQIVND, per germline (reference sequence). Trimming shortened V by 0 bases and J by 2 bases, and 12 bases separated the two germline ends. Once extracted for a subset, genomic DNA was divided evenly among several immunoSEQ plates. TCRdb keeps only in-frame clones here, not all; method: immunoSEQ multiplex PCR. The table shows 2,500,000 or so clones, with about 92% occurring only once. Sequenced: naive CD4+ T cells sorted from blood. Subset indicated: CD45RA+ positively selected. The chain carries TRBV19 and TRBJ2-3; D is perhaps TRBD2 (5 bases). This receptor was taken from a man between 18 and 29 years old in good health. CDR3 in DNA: TGTGCCAGTAGTATAGAGTCCAGCGGCATCACAGATACGCAGTATTTT. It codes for CASSIESSGITDTQYF.